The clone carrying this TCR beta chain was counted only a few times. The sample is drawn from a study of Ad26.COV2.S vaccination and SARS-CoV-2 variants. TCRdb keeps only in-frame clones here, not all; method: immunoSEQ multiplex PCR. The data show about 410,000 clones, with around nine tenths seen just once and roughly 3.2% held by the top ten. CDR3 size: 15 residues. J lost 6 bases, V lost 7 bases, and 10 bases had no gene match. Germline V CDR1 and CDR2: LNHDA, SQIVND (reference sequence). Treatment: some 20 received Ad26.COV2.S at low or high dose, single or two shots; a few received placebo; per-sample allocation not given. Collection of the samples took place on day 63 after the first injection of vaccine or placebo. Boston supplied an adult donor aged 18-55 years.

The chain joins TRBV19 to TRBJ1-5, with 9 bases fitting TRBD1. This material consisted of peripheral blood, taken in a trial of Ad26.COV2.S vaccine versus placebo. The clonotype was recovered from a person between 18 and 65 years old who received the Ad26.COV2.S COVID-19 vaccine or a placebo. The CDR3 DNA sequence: TGTGCCAGTACCGCAACTATGGGACAGGGTCAGCCCCAGCATTTT. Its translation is CASTATMGQGQPQHF.